This TCR beta chain comes out of a study of T cells after yellow fever vaccination. The wider study: The SMART-Seq v4 Ultra Low Input method served to prepare the low-cell-number fractions.

TCRdb reprocessed the 5' RACE reads via MiXCR and lists one record per CDR3 protein. The sample lists fewer than 650,000 distinct CDR3 sequences; 21% were seen once. The germline CDR1 and CDR2 sequences are SGHNT and YYREEE (reference sequence). V gave up 6 bases and J gave up 0 bases, with 10 bases separating them. CDR3 length: 14 amino acids. The sequencing here drew on PBMCs, taken about 21 days after the first yellow fever vaccination. This sequence joins TRBV5-4 and TRBJ2-1; D is perhaps TRBD2 (6 bases). The clonotype comes from a man aged 18 to 29 who received the YFV17D yellow fever vaccine. Written as DNA, the CDR3 is TGTGCCAGCATGATCGGGGGCTCCTACAATGAGCAGTTCTTC. Translation: CASMIGGSYNEQFF.